This TCR beta chain emerged from a study of response to subunit inactivated influenza vaccine. Study results and limitations: It was the authors' suggestion that each seasonal influenza vaccination recruits few new T cells.

Comment on this clonotype: Its antigen is unidentified.

CDR3 length: 15 residues. Per germline, CDR1 LNHNV and CDR2 YYDKDF (reference sequence). Trimming removed 5 bases from V and 0 bases from J, with 11 bases in between. MiXCR was run by TCRdb on the RT-PCR reads, yielding one entry per CDR3 protein. This sample has 800,000 to 1,000,000 distinct CDR3 sequences, with less than 25% found just once. The sample was PBMCs from blood, taken 5 to 6 days after vaccination. The receptor comes from a man over 45 who received an inactivated influenza vaccine. The gene calls are TRBV15 and TRBJ2-1, with D possibly being TRBD2 (5 bases). CDR3 residues: CATSLRRSSYNEQFF. The CDR3 DNA reads TGTGCCACCAGCCTCAGGAGGAGCTCCTACAATGAGCAGTTCTTC.